These 17 T cell receptor beta chains were sequenced from one sample in a study of human T cells and chemical hapten exposure. TCRdb independently ran MiXCR on the RACE reads; one entry per CDR3 protein. The profile covers about 360,000 distinct CDR3 sequences, with more than 4.5% appearing a single time and under 3% taken by the ten largest. The time point denotes: patch test 1, 2 weeks after DPC sensitization. Noted treatment: therapeutic diphenylcyclopropenone sensitization with weekly scalp DPC. Sequencing used whole blood, obtained in connection with sensitization to the hapten diphenylcyclopropenone (DPC). The receptors shown here come from a woman between 45 and 60 years old with alopecia areata. Some clones in this sample may be carry-over from other donors' samples.

This clonotype was seen at least ten times. The chain is built from TRBV19 and TRBJ2-1, with TRBD2 matching 13 bases. The CDR3 loop spans 18 amino acids. The germline V gene encodes CDR1 LNHDA and CDR2 SQIVND (reference sequence). The V gene end was trimmed by 5 bases and the J gene end by 8 bases; junction bases not matched to a gene: 15. The CDR3 is CASSLGLAGIGFGDEQFF. DNA for the CDR3: TGTGCCAGTAGTTTGGGACTAGCGGGAATAGGGTTTGGCGATGAGCAGTTCTTC. Full variable domain (rest looked up from reference TRBV19 and TRBJ2-1): DGGITQSPKYLFRKEGQNVTLSCEQNLNHDAMYWYRQDPGQGLRLIYYSQIVNDFQKGDIAEGYSVSREKKESFPLTVTSAQKNPTAFYLCASSLGLAGIGFGDEQFFGPGTRLTVL.

This chain joins TRBV10-3 and TRBJ2-3; 11 positions match TRBD2. The germline V gene has CDR1 ENHRY and CDR2 SYGVKD. This CDR3 region has 16 residues. The V segment lost 6 bases and the J segment 0 bases; nucleotides outside the gene matches: 5. Written as DNA, the CDR3 is TGTGCCATCAGGGCTAGCGGGGGGTGGAGCACAGATACGCAGTATTTT. Translation: CAIRASGGWSTDTQYF.

This clonotype was seen many times. This chain joins TRBV6-1 and TRBJ2-3, with 8 bases lining up with TRBD1. V lost 6 bases and J lost 4; bases outside the gene matches: 12. Germline loops: CDR1 MNHNS, CDR2 SASEGT. The CDR3 runs 16 residues. This CDR3 reads CASSRGTGGRADTQYF. CDR3 nucleotides: TGTGCCAGCAGCCGAGGGACAGGAGGCAGGGCAGATACGCAGTATTTT.

This clonotype occurred many times. The genes are TRBV15 and TRBJ2-2; D may be TRBD1 (5 bases). The CDR3 spans 14 residues. V was clipped by 8 bases and J by 1 base, with 11 bases between them. Germline V gene data show CDR1 as LNHNV and CDR2 as YYDKDF (reference sequence). The CDR3 bases are TGTGCCACCGAGACAGATCAGAACACCGGGGAGCTGTTTTTT. Translated: CATETDQNTGELFF.

The CDR3 coding sequence is TGTGCCAGCAGTGAATATTACGGGGCTGAGACCCAGTACTTC. Translating it yields CASSEYYGAETQYF. The chain employs TRBV25-1 and TRBJ2-5; D could derive from TRBD1 or TRBD2 (5 bases each). V was shortened by 0 bases and J by 5 bases, with 10 bases between the two germline ends. The germline CDR1 and CDR2 sequences are MGHDK and SYGVNS. This CDR3 contains 14 residues.

The chain recombines TRBV20-1 with TRBJ1-5, with TRBD1 matching 8 bases. CDR1 DFQATT and CDR2 SNEGSKA come from the germline V gene (reference sequence). The CDR3 sequence is 16 residues long. V trimming: 5 bases; J trimming: 2 bases; junction bases outside the gene matches: 11. The chain's CDR3 is CSAAPTGGGGNQPQHF. The DNA for the CDR3 is TGCAGTGCTGCCCCCACAGGGGGAGGTGGCAATCAGCCCCAGCATTTT.

This clonotype was seen many times. This CDR3 is CASSLNIGGTDTQYF. CDR3 in DNA: TGTGCCAGCAGTTTAAATATCGGCGGAACAGATACGCAGTATTTT. The chain links TRBV12-3 or TRBV12-4 to TRBJ2-3, with D unclear. The CDR3 is made up of 15 amino acids. V lost 2 bases and J lost 3, with 12 bases in between.

This clonotype was counted at least ten times. The J gene is TRBJ1-2, the V gene TRBV6-2 or TRBV6-3, with D maybe TRBD1 (5 bases). The germline V gene has CDR1 MNHEY and CDR2 SVGEGT. This CDR3 contains 12 residues. Between the trimmed V and J ends, which lost 7 bases and 4 bases, there was a span of 10 bases. CDR3 coding DNA: TGTGCCAGCAACCGGGACTTCTATGGCTACACCTTC. Translated: CASNRDFYGYTF.

There are many counts of this clonotype. The rearrangement uses TRBV29-1 and TRBJ1-1, with a possible D match to TRBD1 (6 bases). CDR3 size: 13 residues. Germline CDR1 is SQVTM and CDR2 is ANQGSEA. Deletions cut 5 bases from V and 0 bases from J, with 10 bases between. The chain's CDR3 is CSVWTAMNTEAFF. As DNA, the CDR3 is TGCAGCGTTTGGACAGCGATGAACACTGAAGCTTTCTTT.

This clonotype was observed a handful of times. V gene TRBV28 combines with J gene TRBJ1-1; D not resolved. Germline assignment: CDR1 MDHEN and CDR2 SYDVKM. The germline V and J ends were trimmed by 3 bases and 6 bases, with 11 bases remaining between them. The CDR3 runs to 13 residues. CDR3 residues: CASSFQSPPEAFF. For the CDR3, the DNA is TGTGCCAGCAGTTTCCAGAGTCCCCCTGAAGCTTTCTTT.

At least ten counts were recorded for this clonotype. The chain has TRBV11-3 and TRBJ2-3; a weak D match, TRBD2 (5 bases). The CDR3 extends over 15 amino acids. Trimming removed 4 bases at V and 0 bases at J, with 11 bases between. Germline assignment: CDR1 SGHNT and CDR2 YENEEA. CDR3 coding DNA: TGTGCCAGCAGCTCCGGAGGCGGGAGCACAGATACGCAGTATTTT. Residues: CASSSGGGSTDTQYF. Variable domain in full (rest from reference TRBV11-3 and TRBJ2-3): EAGVVQSPRYKIIEKKQPVAFWCNPISGHNTLYWYLQNLGQGPELLIRYENEEAVDDSQLPKDRFSAERLKGVDSTLKIQPAELGDSAVYLCASSSGGGSTDTQYFGPGTRLTVL.

The sample holds many counts of this clonotype. V and J are TRBV6-1 and TRBJ2-3, with D perhaps given as TRBD1 or TRBD2 (5 bases each). CDR1 and CDR2 from the germline V gene are MNHNS and SASEGT. Deletions cut 1 base from V and 10 bases from J, with 18 bases between. The CDR3 is made up of 15 amino acids. For the CDR3, the DNA is TGTGCCAGCAGTGAAGGTCTGGGACCTCATCACCCGCAGTATTTT. As protein: CASSEGLGPHHPQYF.

This clonotype was counted ten times or more. The V call is TRBV7-8, the J call TRBJ1-6, with 9 positions matching TRBD1. Trimming at V came to 7 bases and at J to 5 bases, leaving 9 bases not matched to a gene. Per the germline V gene, CDR1 is SGHVS and CDR2 is FQNEAQ. The CDR3 is made up of 16 amino acids. This CDR3 is CASNNLDRGNNSPLHF. CDR3 nucleotides: TGTGCCAGCAACAACCTGGACAGGGGTAATAATTCACCCCTCCACTTT.

The sample holds many counts of this clonotype. The chain employs TRBV20-1 and TRBJ2-1, with 12 bases matching TRBD2. Germline CDR1 is DFQATT and CDR2 is SNEGSKA (reference sequence). This CDR3 has 17 residues. Trimming took 2 bases from V and 5 from J; bases not matched to a gene: 10. The CDR3 DNA follows: TGCAGTGCTAGACCGAAGACTAGCGGGAGAAAGAACAATGAGCAGTTCTTC. Translating gives CSARPKTSGRKNNEQFF.

This clonotype was detected many times. The rearrangement uses TRBV20-1 and TRBJ2-3; TRBD2 matches 10 bases. The CDR3 has 16 amino acids. Trimming removed 1 base from V and 0 bases from J; junction bases left unmatched: 4. The germline gives CDR1 DFQATT, CDR2 SNEGSKA (reference sequence). The DNA for the CDR3 is TGCAGTGCTAGAGGAGCTAGCGGGGGAAGCACAGATACGCAGTATTTT. Translating gives CSARGASGGSTDTQYF.

This clonotype appeared a few times. The chain uses TRBV13 and TRBJ2-5, with D perhaps TRBD2 (5 bases). V was pared by 1 base and J by 5 bases, with 11 bases between. The CDR3 runs 14 residues. From germline, CDR1 is PRHDT and CDR2 FYEKMQ (reference sequence). CDR3 sequence: CASSLAASRETQYF. The CDR3, as DNA: TGTGCCAGCAGCTTAGCGGCTAGCAGGGAGACCCAGTACTTC.

This clonotype has ten or more counts. The J gene is TRBJ2-1, the V gene TRBV7-8, with 7 bases lining up with TRBD2. J gave up 8 bases and V 4 bases, and 14 bases lay outside the gene matches. This CDR3 has 16 residues. Looked up from germline, CDR1 is SGHVS and CDR2 is FQNEAQ. In DNA, the CDR3 is TGTGCCAGCAGCTCCTCTACTAGCGCCCGGTCGGATGAGCAGTTCTTC. Protein: CASSSSTSARSDEQFF.